The 30 T cell receptor beta chains presented below share a single source sample, sequenced in a study of shared clonotypes between healthy human individuals. TCRdb keeps only in-frame clones here, not all; method: immunoSEQ multiplex PCR. The table records some 630,000 clones, 72% of them present only once. Source material: memory CD4+ T cells sorted from blood. As for subset: CD45RA-negative fraction. The receptors shown here come from a woman aged 30 to 39 in good health.

The rearrangement uses TRBV27 and TRBJ2-5, with D perhaps assigned TRBD1 or TRBD2 (6 bases each). With 5 bases removed from V and 5 bases from J, the gap between germline ends came to 18 bases. CDR3 length: 15 residues. The germline V gene encodes CDR1 MNHEY and CDR2 SMNVEV (reference sequence). The CDR3 DNA sequence: TGTGCCAGCAGTCCCGTCTTCGGGGGCAGGGAGACCCAGTACTTC. Its translation is CASSPVFGGRETQYF.

As for this clone: A much larger clone lies one base from this, so it may be a read error. The chain has TRBV20-1 and TRBJ2-7; D remains ambiguous. In germline, CDR1 is DFQATT, CDR2 SNEGSKA (reference sequence). Trimming cost V 3 bases and J 3 bases, with 6 bases left between them. The CDR3 length is 11 residues. CDR3 bases: TGCAGTGCTAGTTACGTCTACGAGCAGTACTTC. It yields the protein CSASYVYEQYF.

Of note for this clone: The sample contains more than one DNA sequence encoding this CDR3. The V and J genes are TRBV6-1 and TRBJ2-7, with unresolved D. Looked up from germline, CDR1 is MNHNS and CDR2 is SASEGT. The CDR3 totals 11 residues. V was cut by 6 bases and J by 5 bases, with 8 bases left in between. The CDR3 sequence is CASSRINEQYF. The CDR3 DNA follows: TGTGCCAGCAGCCGTATTAACGAGCAGTACTTC.

This chain links TRBV5-6 with TRBJ1-2; possibly TRBD1 for D (5 bases). Trimming took 2 bases from V and 0 from J, leaving 8 bases between them. Germline CDR1 reads SGHDT; CDR2 reads YYEEEE. The CDR3 loop spans 14 amino acids. The CDR3 here is CASSFRDPNYGYTF. Written as DNA, the CDR3 is TGTGCCAGCAGCTTCCGGGACCCTAACTATGGCTACACCTTC.

The chain combines TRBV7-2 with TRBJ2-2; possibly TRBD1 for D (6 bases). Trimming stripped 3 bases from V and 3 bases from J, with 11 bases between. The CDR3 length is 15 residues. Germline CDR1 is SGHTA and CDR2 is FQGNSA. The CDR3 DNA reads TGTGCCAGCAGCTTGGGTACAGGGCACACCGGGGAGCTGTTTTTT. It is translated as CASSLGTGHTGELFF.

The rearrangement links TRBV7-2 to TRBJ2-1, with D maybe TRBD2 (6 bases). Germline V gives CDR1 SGHTA, CDR2 FQGNSA. The ends were cut back, 4 bases at V and 8 bases at J, with 12 bases in the middle. CDR3 length equals 13 residues. Here the CDR3 DNA reads TGTGCCAGCAGCTACAAACTAGCCGATGAGCAGTTCTTC. Its translation is CASSYKLADEQFF.

There are a few counts of this clone. The V call is TRBV2, the J call TRBJ1-6; weak D call: TRBD1 (6 bases). V was cut by 4 bases and J by 8 bases, with 15 bases left in between. The CDR3 runs to 15 residues. Germline-derived CDR1 and CDR2 are SNHLY and FYNNEI. In DNA, the CDR3 is TGTGCCAGCAGTGTCCGCGCGACAGGCCATTCACCCCTCCACTTT. Translation gives CASSVRATGHSPLHF. The full variable domain, rest sourced from reference TRBV2 and TRBJ1-6, is EPEVTQTPSHQVTQMGQEVILRCVPISNHLYFYWYRQILGQKVEFLVSFYNNEISEKSEIFDDQFSVERPDGSNFTLKIRSTKLEDSAMYFCASSVRATGHSPLHFGNGTRLTVT.

This clone came up once. CDR3 bases: TGTGCCAGCAGCCATTTTGAAAACACTGAAGCTTTCTTT. Protein: CASSHFENTEAFF. The chain has TRBV7-9 and TRBJ1-1, with D hard to call. V gave up 5 bases and J gave up 2 bases, with 9 bases separating them. This CDR3 comprises 13 residues. Germline CDR1 and CDR2: SEHNR and FQNEAQ (reference sequence).

The chain uses TRBV7-9 and TRBJ2-1; D ambiguous. Germline V gene lookup returns CDR1 SEHNR and CDR2 FQNEAQ (reference sequence). Trimming pared 5 bases from V and 7 bases from J, leaving 6 bases between. The CDR3 contains 11 residues. As DNA, the CDR3 is TGTGCCAGCAGCAGACGAAATGAGCAGTTCTTC. The encoded protein is CASSRRNEQFF.

V gene TRBV6-1 combines with J gene TRBJ2-1; D could derive from TRBD1 or TRBD2 (5 bases each). V shed 11 bases and J shed 4 bases, with 12 bases lying between them. Germline V gene sequence: CDR1 MNHNS, CDR2 SASEGT. The CDR3 is 12 amino acids. The DNA for the CDR3 is TGTGCCGGACGGGGCCTGTACAATGAGCAGTTCTTC. Protein sequence: CAGRGLYNEQFF.

This clone was detected only once. The V gene is TRBV6-6, the J gene TRBJ1-1, with D perhaps TRBD1 (5 bases). Germline V gives CDR1 MNHNY, CDR2 SVGAGI (reference sequence). V lost 2 bases and J 0 bases, leaving 7 bases between the germline ends. The length of the CDR3 is 14 residues. CDR3 sequence (DNA): TGTGCCAGCAGTTACGGGGGTATGAACACTGAAGCTTTCTTT. Its protein product is CASSYGGMNTEAFF.

This clone was observed a single time. The chain joins TRBV12-5 to TRBJ2-5; a weak D match, TRBD1 (6 bases). The CDR3 has 14 residues. The germline gives CDR1 LGHNT, CDR2 FRNRAP. V was trimmed by 1 base and J by 2 bases, leaving 8 bases between them. CDR3 sequence (DNA): TGTGCTAGTGGTTTGGGCGGACAGCAAGAGACCCAGTACTTC. Translating gives CASGLGGQQETQYF.

This clone has only one observation. The chain links TRBV6-6 to TRBJ1-1; D remains unclear. Deletions cut 7 bases from V and 1 base from J, with 7 bases between. The germline CDR1 and CDR2 sequences are MNHNY and SVGAGI (reference sequence). The CDR3 is 12 residues long. CDR3 DNA: TGTGCCAGCAAGGGCGAGAACACTGAAGCTTTCTTT. Residues: CASKGENTEAFF.

The gene calls are TRBV4-2 and TRBJ2-4; D call uncertain. The CDR3 is 16 amino acids. Germline loops: CDR1 LGHNA, CDR2 YNFKEQ. Trimming left V 3 bases short and J 0 bases short, with 12 bases between. The DNA of the CDR3 is TGTGCCAGCAGCCACTTAGTAGACTTAGCCAAAAACATTCAGTACTTC. Its translation: CASSHLVDLAKNIQYF.

The gene calls are TRBV28 and TRBJ2-5, with a possible D match to TRBD1 (5 bases). Trimming took off 4 bases at V and 5 bases at J, with 14 bases between the two ends. The length of the CDR3 is 14 residues. Germline values: CDR1 MDHEN, CDR2 SYDVKM. DNA for the CDR3: TGTGCCAGCAGTTCAACTATGGGGCCGGAGACCCAGTACTTC. It yields the protein CASSSTMGPETQYF.

The chain couples TRBV5-4 to TRBJ2-6, with a weak D call TRBD2 (6 bases). CDR1 is SGHNT and CDR2 is YYREEE in the germline V gene (reference sequence). The CDR3 spans 16 residues. Trimming removed 5 bases from V and 2 bases from J, with 14 bases in between. Here the CDR3 reads CASRDQWGAGANVLTF. CDR3 in DNA: TGTGCCAGCAGGGACCAATGGGGGGCTGGGGCCAACGTCCTGACTTTC. The full variable domain, its missing parts supplied by reference TRBV5-4 and TRBJ2-6, is ETGVTQSPTHLIKTRGQQVTLRCSSQSGHNTVSWYQQALGQGPQFIFQYYREEENGRGNFPPRFSGLQFPNYSSELNVNALELDDSALYLCASRDQWGAGANVLTFGAGSRLTVL.

This clone was counted only a few times. The rearrangement links TRBV23-1 to TRBJ1-2, with D maybe TRBD1 (6 bases). TRBV23-1 belongs to the ORF category, with a function that is uncertain. With 4 bases removed from V and 1 base from J, the gap between germline ends came to 10 bases. The CDR3 spans 14 residues. This CDR3 is CASSRGALNYGYTF. CDR3 bases: TGCGCCAGCAGTCGGGGGGCACTTAACTATGGCTACACCTTC.

DNA for the CDR3: TGTGCCAGCAAGGACAGGGGGACAGATACGCAGTATTTT. This codes for CASKDRGTDTQYF. The chain links TRBV7-9 to TRBJ2-3; 10 bases map to TRBD1. This CDR3 region has 13 residues. The junction had 1 base not matched to a gene; V was cut back by 7 bases and J by 3 bases. In germline, CDR1 is SEHNR, CDR2 FQNEAQ (reference sequence). Drawing the rest from reference TRBV7-9 and TRBJ2-3, the complete variable domain is DTGVSQNPRHKITKRGQNVTFRCDPISEHNRLYWYRQTLGQGPEFLTYFQNEAQLEKSRLLSDRFSAERPKGSFSTLEIQRTEQGDSAMYLCASKDRGTDTQYFGPGTRLTVL.

V usage is TRBV5-1 and J usage is TRBJ1-1; D unresolved. From germline, CDR1 is SGHRS and CDR2 YFSETQ. V lost 4 bases and J 3 bases, leaving 13 bases between the germline ends. The CDR3 length is 14 residues. The CDR3 loop is CASSLGWEDTEAFF. In DNA, the CDR3 is TGCGCCAGCAGCCTAGGGTGGGAGGACACTGAAGCTTTCTTT.

There are a few counts of this clone. CDR3 DNA sequence: TGTGCCAGCAGAGGGACTAGCGGATACGAGCAGTACTTC. This sequence encodes CASRGTSGYEQYF. The genes are TRBV6-5 and TRBJ2-7; TRBD2 matches at 11 bases. Germline trimming cut 6 bases from V and 4 bases from J; bases unmatched to any gene: 2. The CDR3 is made up of 13 amino acids. The germline CDR1 and CDR2 sequences are MNHEY and SVGAGI.

The chain joins TRBV5-8 to TRBJ1-5; the match to TRBD1 covers 7 bases. The CDR3 is made up of 14 amino acids. J gave up 7 bases and V 5 bases, and 9 bases lay outside the gene matches. CDR1 SGHTS and CDR2 YDEGEE come from the germline V gene. CDR3 in amino acids: CASSHDRVEQPQHF. The CDR3 DNA sequence: TGTGCCAGCAGTCATGACAGGGTTGAACAGCCCCAGCATTTT.

This clone was counted a few times. The chain couples TRBV11-3 to TRBJ2-5, with D tentatively TRBD2 (5 bases). CDR1 and CDR2 (germline): SGHNT, YENEEA. This CDR3 contains 15 residues. V was trimmed by 6 bases and J by 0 bases, leaving 14 bases between them. CDR3 sequence reads: CASSPGKGNQETQYF. The CDR3 nucleotides read TGTGCCAGCAGTCCGGGGAAGGGTAACCAAGAGACCCAGTACTTC.

The rearrangement joins TRBV7-7 to TRBJ1-2; 7 nucleotides line up with TRBD1. CDR3 size: 13 residues. CDR1 is SSHAT, CDR2 FNYEAQ, per germline (reference sequence). Trimming took 3 bases from V and 4 from J; bases not matched to a gene: 2. The CDR3 DNA reads as TGTGCCAGCAGCTTCGGACAGGTCTATGGCTACACCTTC. It yields the protein CASSFGQVYGYTF.

This clone was observed a handful of times. The chain has TRBV28 and TRBJ2-1, with 9 bases fitting TRBD2. Germline V lookup: CDR1 MDHEN, CDR2 SYDVKM. This CDR3 has 18 residues. The J segment lost 5 bases and the V segment lost 1 base, leaving 12 bases of the junction unmatched. Written as DNA, the CDR3 is TGTGCCAGCAGTTTATTATGGAGTAGCGGGAGTACGGACAATGAGCAGTTCTTC. This sequence encodes CASSLLWSSGSTDNEQFF.

The rearrangement uses TRBV28 and TRBJ1-1, with D hard to call. CDR3 length: 16 residues. Trimming took 6 bases from V and 0 from J, leaving 17 bases between them. Germline V lookup: CDR1 MDHEN, CDR2 SYDVKM. CDR3 protein: CASRLIPGSLNTEAFF. The CDR3, as DNA: TGTGCCAGCAGGCTTATCCCCGGGTCTCTGAACACTGAAGCTTTCTTT.

This clone turned up a few times. The CDR3 region is CASGPRAGGETQYF. In DNA, the CDR3 is TGTGCCAGCGGCCCGAGGGCTGGGGGAGAGACCCAGTACTTC. This chain joins TRBV2 and TRBJ2-5; D possibly matches TRBD1 or TRBD2 (5 bases each). This CDR3 has 14 residues. Germline lookup yields CDR1 SNHLY and CDR2 FYNNEI. V gave up 8 bases and J gave up 4 bases, with 17 bases separating them. The full variable domain, with the rest looked up from reference TRBV2 and TRBJ2-5, is EPEVTQTPSHQVTQMGQEVILRCVPISNHLYFYWYRQILGQKVEFLVSFYNNEISEKSEIFDDQFSVERPDGSNFTLKIRSTKLEDSAMYFCASGPRAGGETQYFGPGTRLLVL.

Regarding this clone: This could be a read error, since a much larger clone is one nucleotide away. Distinct nucleotide sequences in the sample also encode this CDR3. The genes are TRBV19 and TRBJ2-3, with 11 bases aligning to TRBD2. CDR3 length: 14 amino acids. With 10 bases clipped from V and 0 bases from J, the junction kept 3 bases outside the gene matches. Germline assignment: CDR1 LNHDA and CDR2 SQIVND (reference sequence). This CDR3 reads CATRTSGSTDTQYF. The CDR3 DNA is TGTGCCACTAGGACTAGCGGGAGCACAGATACGCAGTATTTT.

The rearrangement uses TRBV28 and TRBJ2-7, with 10 bases that match TRBD1. Germline values: CDR1 MDHEN, CDR2 SYDVKM. The V and J ends lost 5 bases and 3 bases, in that order; junction bases with no gene match: 7. The CDR3 covers 15 residues. Here the CDR3 DNA reads TGTGCCAGCAGTCTGAGGGACAGGGGTTTCTACGAGCAGTACTTC. Translating it yields CASSLRDRGFYEQYF.

In this sample, this clone turned up a few times. The chain couples TRBV30 to TRBJ2-5, with D tentatively TRBD1 or TRBD2 (6 bases each). Deletions cut 0 bases from V and 4 bases from J, with 9 bases between. Germline V CDR1 and CDR2: GTSNPN, SVGIG (reference sequence). The CDR3 runs 13 residues. The CDR3 DNA reads TGTGCCTGGAGTGTCGGGGGCGGAGAGACCCAGTACTTC. This codes for CAWSVGGGETQYF.

The J gene is TRBJ1-2, the V gene TRBV6-5, with no clear D. The germline V and J ends were trimmed by 2 bases and 0 bases, with 7 bases remaining between them. The CDR3 consists of 14 residues. CDR1 and CDR2 (germline): MNHEY, SVGAGI. The CDR3 spells CASSYRAANYGYTF. The CDR3 DNA reads as TGTGCCAGCAGTTACCGGGCAGCTAACTATGGCTACACCTTC.